A selection of T cell receptor beta chains follows, all from one sample in a study of T cell repertoires in cytomegalovirus infection. Using its own MiXCR run on the reads, TCRdb lists one record per CDR3 protein. Among approximately 240,000 distinct CDR3 sequences, around 12% were seen once, and the ten largest hold approximately 1.6%. The source material was PBMCs. Receptor source: a human donor in good health (CMV status not recorded). Some clones in this sample may be carry-over from other donors' samples. Each CDR3 is given with its conserved first and last residue. The order of the fields is J gene, CDR3 length, D gene, clone size, V gene, CDR3 DNA, CDR3 protein. The D gene is left open where the match is weak. Rows may omit the clone size; those that give it use once, few, many or a size class.

TRBJ2-7,16,TRBD1,few,TRBV28,TGTGCCAGCAGCATGCCCAACAGGGGATACTCCTACGAGCAGTACTTC,CASSMPNRGYSYEQYF
TRBJ2-2,11,.,.,TRBV6-6,TGTGCCAGCAGTTACATGGTGGAGCTGTTTTTT,CASSYMVELFF
TRBJ2-3,17,TRBD2,many,TRBV6-1,TGTGCCAGCAGTCGACGGACTAGCGGGCCAAAAAGGGATACGCAGTATTTT,CASSRRTSGPKRDTQYF
TRBJ2-5,17,.,many,TRBV12-3/TRBV12-4,TGTGCCAGCAGTTTAGAGGGGGCGGGAGGACCCTCGGAGACCCAGTACTTC,CASSLEGAGGPSETQYF
TRBJ1-2,14,TRBD1,many,TRBV7-2,TGTGCCAGCAGCCAACCGACAGGGGGCTATGGCTACACCTTC,CASSQPTGGYGYTF
TRBJ1-4,13,.,.,TRBV29-1,TGCGGCGTTGAAGAAGGGGGGGGGACTGCAAAGTTTTTT,CGVEEGGGTAKFF
TRBJ2-3,15,TRBD1,many,TRBV7-2,TGTGCCAGCAGCTTTGGGGACAGAATCACAAATACGCAGTATTTT,CASSFGDRITNTQYF
TRBJ2-5,13,.,few,TRBV19,TGTGCCAGTAGTATCTGGGGCGGAAAGACCCAGTACTTC,CASSIWGGKTQYF
TRBJ1-6,15,TRBD1,.,TRBV5-4,TGTGCCAGCAGCTTACGATCGACAGGGTGGGCACCCCTCCACTTT,CASSLRSTGWAPLHF
TRBJ1-6,16,TRBD1,few,TRBV14,TGTGCCAGCAGCAGACCACAGGGGGCGGCTAATTCACCCCTCCACTTT,CASSRPQGAANSPLHF
TRBJ2-5,15,.,many,TRBV12-3/TRBV12-4,TGTGCCAGCAGTCCACCTTTTGGGGGGTCAGAGACCCAGTACTTC,CASSPPFGGSETQYF
TRBJ1-4,13,.,many,TRBV6-1,TGTGCCAGCAGTGACAGCTCGAATGAAAAACTGTTTTTT,CASSDSSNEKLFF
TRBJ1-1,13,.,few,TRBV4-3,TGCGCCAGCAGCCATGGCCCGAACACTGAAGCTTTCTTT,CASSHGPNTEAFF
TRBJ2-5,14,.,few,TRBV11-2,TGTGCCAGCAGCTTAAGTGTGAGGGGGGAGACCCAGTACTTC,CASSLSVRGETQYF
TRBJ1-2,16,TRBD1,many,TRBV12-3/TRBV12-4,TGTGCCAGCAGCTCCATATCGGGACAGGGACGGGATGGCTACACCTTC,CASSSISGQGRDGYTF
TRBJ2-3,17,TRBD2,few,TRBV7-2,TGTGCCAGCAGCTTAGAGGCTAGCGGGAATATAGGCAATACGCAGTATTTT,CASSLEASGNIGNTQYF
TRBJ2-1,14,TRBD1,many,TRBV29-1,TGCAGCGTCGCGGACAGGGGGCCGGGCAATGAGCAGTTCTTC,CSVADRGPGNEQFF
TRBJ2-7,11,.,many,TRBV25-1,TGTGCCAGCAGACTAACCTACGAGCAGTACTTC,CASRLTYEQYF
TRBJ2-5,13,.,many,TRBV7-2,TGTGCCAGCAGCTTAGGACTTCAAGAGACCCAGTACTTC,CASSLGLQETQYF
TRBJ2-1,17,TRBD2,.,TRBV5-1,TGCGCCAGCAAATTGGCGGCTAGCGGGCCCTCCTACAATGAGCAGTTCTTC,CASKLAASGPSYNEQFF
TRBJ1-5,14,.,.,TRBV19,TGTGCCAGTAATTTCGCTTATAGCAATCAGCCCCAGCATTTT,CASNFAYSNQPQHF
TRBJ2-1,14,.,.,TRBV29-1,TGCAGCGTTGAATCAGGGGCGATCTACAATGAGCAGTTCTTC,CSVESGAIYNEQFF
TRBJ2-7,16,TRBD2,.,TRBV6-2/TRBV6-3,TGTGCCAGCAGTTCCCAACGGACTAGCGGGGGTTACGAGCAGTACTTC,CASSSQRTSGGYEQYF
TRBJ1-2,14,.,.,TRBV2,TGTGCCAGCAGTGAGGGCCGGTACAGGGCGGGCTACACCTTC,CASSEGRYRAGYTF
TRBJ2-3,13,.,.,TRBV19,TGTGCCAGTAATCGCGGGTCTACAGATACGCAGTATTTT,CASNRGSTDTQYF
TRBJ1-1,12,.,few,TRBV2,TGTGCCAGCAATCCGACACTCACTGAAGCTTTCTTT,CASNPTLTEAFF
TRBJ2-5,12,.,few,TRBV7-8,TGTGCCAGCAGCTTAATAAAGGAGACCCAGTACTTC,CASSLIKETQYF
TRBJ1-5,15,TRBD1,few,TRBV12-3/TRBV12-4,TGTGCCAGCAGTGGGGACAGGGCTACAAATCAGCCCCAGCATTTT,CASSGDRATNQPQHF
TRBJ1-6,17,TRBD1,few,TRBV14,TGTGCCAGCAGCCAACGGACAGGGGGTGTCTATAATTCACCCCTCCACTTT,CASSQRTGGVYNSPLHF
TRBJ2-5,17,TRBD2,.,TRBV6-5,TGTGCCAGCAGTTCCGCCGGGCTAGAGGAAGCGGGGCTCGCCCAGTACTTC,CASSSAGLEEAGLAQYF
TRBJ1-1,15,TRBD1,.,TRBV19,TGTGCCAGTAGTGCTCAGGGGGCAGCGGACACTGAAGCTTTCTTT,CASSAQGAADTEAFF
TRBJ2-1,19,.,many,TRBV28,TGTGCCAGCAGTTTGAGGTACAATTACCGGGTCCCGAGCAGGAATGAGCAGTTCTTC,CASSLRYNYRVPSRNEQFF
TRBJ2-5,16,TRBD1,many,TRBV7-3,TGTGCCAGCAGCTTAATAGGACAGGGGGCTCAAGAGACCCAGTACTTC,CASSLIGQGAQETQYF
TRBJ2-7,15,TRBD1,many,TRBV20-1,TGCAGTGCTAGTACAACCGGGACAGGGGCTAACGAGCAGTACTTC,CSASTTGTGANEQYF